A selection of T cell receptor beta chains follows, all from one sample in a study of graft-versus-host responses after intestinal transplantation. Only in-frame clones appear in the TCRdb table, and some are missing; sequencing was by immunoSEQ multiplex PCR. Of 20,000 to 25,000 clones listed, roughly 94% are singletons. The source material was PBMCs, sampled 156 days after intestinal transplant. These receptor sequences come from a human patient who received an intestinal transplant, so some T cells may come from the graft donor. CDR3s include the opening cysteine and the closing phenylalanine or tryptophan.

v_gene	j_gene	CDR3aa
TRBV27	TRBJ1-5	CASRGQGANQPQHF
TRBV5-1	TRBJ2-7	CASSLELAYEQYF
TRBV19	TRBJ2-7	CASSMTGSSYEQYF
TRBV5-8	TRBJ2-7	CASSLPGDYEQYF
TRBV2	TRBJ2-7	CASSDSSGSSEQYF
TRBV11-2	TRBJ1-2	CASSSQGNYGYTF
TRBV19	TRBJ1-4	CASSKEHLSEKLFF
TRBV6-5	TRBJ2-7	CASSEITPIYEQYF
TRBV6-1	TRBJ2-3	CASSAGTNTDTQYF
TRBV30	TRBJ1-1	CAWSLSTEAFF
TRBV7-2	TRBJ1-2	CASSTAGANYGYTF
TRBV10-3	TRBJ1-1	CAISESRGTGGGRNTEAFF
TRBV7-6	TRBJ2-6	CASSLARAGANVLTF
TRBV14	TRBJ2-3	CASSQGTASTDTQYF
TRBV12-5	TRBJ2-1	CASGLSVTSYNEQFF
TRBV5-8	TRBJ2-1	CASSVSSGSRFHEQFF
TRBV7-9	TRBJ2-5	CASSSGTSGSYETQYF
TRBV28	TRBJ2-3	CASRPLAGALDTQYF
TRBV12-5	TRBJ2-7	CASGLVRGEGRYEQYF
TRBV6-6	TRBJ1-4	CASSSSGPNEKLFF
TRBV30	TRBJ1-1	CAGRGGVANTEAFF
TRBV2	TRBJ2-3	CASSDLTGRFDTQYF
TRBV5-6	TRBJ2-1	CASSPLGSYNEQFF
TRBV29-1	TRBJ1-1	CSVYQGGGTEAFF
TRBV30	TRBJ1-5	CAWSVGQDQPQHF
TRBV19	TRBJ2-7	CASSIAGREQYF
TRBV18	TRBJ2-1	CASQEASGNIRSNEQFF
TRBV7-2	TRBJ2-1	CASSLAAGASYNEQFF
TRBV25-1	TRBJ2-7	CASSEPGDQTYEQYF
TRBV27	TRBJ2-7	CASSWGWGAGGPYEQYF
TRBV27	TRBJ2-1	CASSDGTSGTNEQFF
TRBV30	TRBJ2-7	CAWSPRGYEQYF
TRBV6-6	TRBJ1-3	CASSRHSGNTIYF
TRBV6-5	TRBJ1-5	CASRPRGYKEPPQHF
TRBV5-1	TRBJ1-1	CASSYNQGPNTEAFF
TRBV18	TRBJ1-1	CASSQTGGSEAFF
TRBV6-1	TRBJ1-6	CASILFRGWNSPLHF
TRBV6-6	TRBJ2-5	CASSYAYQETQYF
TRBV28	TRBJ2-1	CASTIGSSGSHNEQFF
TRBV5-1	TRBJ2-1	CASSLVSYEYNEQFF
TRBV5-4	TRBJ2-2	CASSPPQGSGELFF
TRBV10-3	TRBJ2-6	CAISNQQDSGANVLTF
TRBV10-3	TRBJ1-2	CAISEPSDRIYGYTF
TRBV2	TRBJ2-1	CASSGALSTDSYNEQFF
TRBV9	TRBJ2-7	CASSPGTGPYEQYF
TRBV4-1	TRBJ2-3	CASSQGIAGGLNTQYF
TRBV7-9	TRBJ1-2	CASSLVNDANYGYTF
TRBV10-3	TRBJ2-2	CAISEWGGPNTGELFF
TRBV30	TRBJ1-5	CAWGIGAQGYSNQPQHF
TRBV27	TRBJ1-5	CASSLQGNQPQHF
TRBV27	TRBJ1-2	CASSFRGPGPYYGYTF
TRBV9	TRBJ2-2	CASSVDRVEGGNTGELFF
TRBV7-9	TRBJ1-1	CASSTGGPPEAFF
TRBV28	TRBJ1-1	CASSLMGEVTEAFF
TRBV27	TRBJ2-1	CASSSDRYNEQFF
TRBV5-4	TRBJ2-2	CASSLERGAGTGELFF
TRBV2	TRBJ2-7	CASMGRTLESGYEQYF
TRBV7-2	TRBJ2-7	CASSLVTGKGYEQYF
TRBV5-5	TRBJ1-6	CASSFPSGRVGSPLHF